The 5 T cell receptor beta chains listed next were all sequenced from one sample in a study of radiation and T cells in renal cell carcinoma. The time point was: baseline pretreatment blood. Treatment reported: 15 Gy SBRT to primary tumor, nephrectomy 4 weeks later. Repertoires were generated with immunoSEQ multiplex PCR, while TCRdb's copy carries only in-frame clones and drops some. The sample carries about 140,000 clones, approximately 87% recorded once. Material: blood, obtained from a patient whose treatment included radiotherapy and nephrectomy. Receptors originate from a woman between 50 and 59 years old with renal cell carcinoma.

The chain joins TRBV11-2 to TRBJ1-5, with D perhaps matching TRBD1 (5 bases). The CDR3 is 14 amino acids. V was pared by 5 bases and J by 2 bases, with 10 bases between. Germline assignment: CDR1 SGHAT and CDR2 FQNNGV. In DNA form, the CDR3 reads TGTGCCAGCAGCCCTACGGGGGGCAATCAGCCCCAGCATTTT. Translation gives CASSPTGGNQPQHF.

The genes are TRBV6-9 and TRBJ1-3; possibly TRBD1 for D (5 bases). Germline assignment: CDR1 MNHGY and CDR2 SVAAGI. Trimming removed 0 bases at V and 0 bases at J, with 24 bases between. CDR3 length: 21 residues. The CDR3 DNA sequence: TGTGCCAGCAGTTATTCGATAACCACAGGCCGGAGGCTCTCCTCTGGAAACACCATATATTTT. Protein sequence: CASSYSITTGRRLSSGNTIYF.

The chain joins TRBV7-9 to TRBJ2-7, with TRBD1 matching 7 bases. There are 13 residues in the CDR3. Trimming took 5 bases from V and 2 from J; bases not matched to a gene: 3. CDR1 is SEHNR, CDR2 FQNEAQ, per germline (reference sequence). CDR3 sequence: CASSPDRAYEQYF. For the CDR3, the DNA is TGTGCCAGCAGCCCTGACAGGGCCTACGAGCAGTACTTC. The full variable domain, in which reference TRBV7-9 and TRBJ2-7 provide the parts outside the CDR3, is DTGVSQNPRHKITKRGQNVTFRCDPISEHNRLYWYRQTLGQGPEFLTYFQNEAQLEKSRLLSDRFSAERPKGSFSTLEIQRTEQGDSAMYLCASSPDRAYEQYFGPGTRLTVT.

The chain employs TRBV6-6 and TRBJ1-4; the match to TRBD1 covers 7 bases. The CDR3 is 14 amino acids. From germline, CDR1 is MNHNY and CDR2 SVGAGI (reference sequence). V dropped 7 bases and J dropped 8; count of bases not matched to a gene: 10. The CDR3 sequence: CASTHRGGTEKLFF. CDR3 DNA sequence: TGTGCCAGCACCCATAGAGGGGGCACCGAAAAACTGTTTTTT.

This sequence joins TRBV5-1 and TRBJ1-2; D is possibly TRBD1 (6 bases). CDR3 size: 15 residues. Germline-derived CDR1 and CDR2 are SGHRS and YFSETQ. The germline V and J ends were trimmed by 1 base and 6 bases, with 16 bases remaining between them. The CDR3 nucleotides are TGCGCCAGCAGCTTGAGCCAACAGGGATGGGATGGCTACACCTTC. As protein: CASSLSQQGWDGYTF.